The 8 T cell receptor beta chains below were found in one sample sequenced in a study of radiation and T cells in renal cell carcinoma. The time point is: blood 4 weeks post-SBRT, at nephrectomy. Stated treatment: 15 Gy SBRT to primary tumor, nephrectomy 4 weeks later. Using immunoSEQ multiplex PCR, the repertoire was profiled, and TCRdb retains in-frame clones only, with some absent. The table shows 150,000 to 200,000 clones, with approximately 90% occurring only once. This specimen was blood, taken from a patient whose treatment included radiotherapy and nephrectomy. The receptors originated from a woman aged 45-65 years with renal cell carcinoma.

J is TRBJ2-5 and V is TRBV2; TRBD1 matches at 7 bases. V shed 6 bases and J 2 bases; nucleotides not matched to a gene: 6. Per the germline V gene, CDR1 is SNHLY and CDR2 is FYNNEI. The CDR3 contains 14 residues. Here the CDR3 DNA reads TGTGCCAGCAGGGCTAGGGGGCGACAAGAGACCCAGTACTTC. Translating it yields CASRARGRQETQYF.

On this clone itself: At the DNA level, this CDR3 is encoded by other sequences in the same sample as well. The chain uses TRBV7-2 and TRBJ2-7, with 8 bases lining up with TRBD1. Trimming took 5 bases from V and 2 from J; bases not matched to a gene: 5. CDR1 and CDR2 from the germline V gene are SGHTA and FQGNSA. The CDR3 runs to 14 residues. DNA for the CDR3: TGTGCCAGCAGCCTTGGACAGGGCGCCTACGAGCAGTACTTC. Its protein is CASSLGQGAYEQYF.

The chain links TRBV5-6 to TRBJ2-1; 7 positions match TRBD2. V was clipped by 0 bases and J by 8 bases; unmatched bases: 8. The CDR3 runs to 15 residues. The germline V gene encodes CDR1 SGHDT and CDR2 YYEEEE. CDR3 DNA: TGTGCCAGCAGCTTGGGGGTCAGGGAGGGTCATGAGCAGTTCTTC. Encoded protein: CASSLGVREGHEQFF. The whole variable domain, remainder taken from reference TRBV5-6 and TRBJ2-1, is DAGVTQSPTHLIKTRGQQVTLRCSPKSGHDTVSWYQQALGQGPQFIFQYYEEEERQRGNFPDRFSGHQFPNYSSELNVNALLLGDSALYLCASSLGVREGHEQFFGPGTRLTVL.

V usage is TRBV30 and J usage is TRBJ2-1; D may be TRBD1 (5 bases). Trimming cost V 4 bases and J 0 bases, with 10 bases left between them. CDR1 is GTSNPN and CDR2 is SVGIG in the germline V gene (reference sequence). CDR3 size: 14 residues. The chain's CDR3 is CAWTGASSYNEQFF. DNA for the CDR3: TGTGCCTGGACTGGGGCCTCCTCCTACAATGAGCAGTTCTTC.

The V gene is TRBV5-6, the J gene TRBJ2-2; the match to TRBD1 covers 8 bases. The V gene's germline CDR1 is SGHDT and CDR2 YYEEEE. There are 19 residues in the CDR3. V lost 1 base and J lost 3; bases outside the gene matches: 14. Written as DNA, the CDR3 is TGTGCCAGCAGCTTGTATCCAGGGGGCATGGTTGGTGACACCGGGGAGCTGTTTTTT. Translated, it gives CASSLYPGGMVGDTGELFF.

The V call is TRBV5-1, the J call TRBJ1-1, with D unresolved. CDR3 length: 13 residues. Germline V CDR1 and CDR2: SGHRS, YFSETQ. Trimming took off 6 bases at V and 0 bases at J, with 9 bases between the two ends. In DNA form, the CDR3 reads TGCGCCAGCAATCTGGGATTGAACACTGAAGCTTTCTTT. Encoded protein: CASNLGLNTEAFF.

The chain recombines TRBV7-9 with TRBJ2-7, with D maybe TRBD2 (7 bases). The CDR3 sequence is 16 residues long. Per germline, CDR1 SEHNR and CDR2 FQNEAQ (reference sequence). V dropped 4 bases and J dropped 3 bases, with 19 bases sitting between them. This CDR3 is CASSSWLGGGLYEQYF. As DNA, the CDR3 is TGTGCCAGCAGCTCCTGGTTGGGGGGGGGCCTCTACGAGCAGTACTTC.

V gene TRBV4-2 combines with J gene TRBJ1-4; D is unclear. The germline CDR1 and CDR2 sequences are LGHNA and YNFKEQ. The CDR3 spans 15 residues. The V end was cut by 2 bases, the J end by 5 bases, with 12 bases between. The CDR3 region is CASSQSWQENEKLFF. Here the CDR3 DNA reads TGTGCCAGCAGCCAAAGTTGGCAGGAGAATGAAAAACTGTTTTTT.